This T cell receptor (beta chain) stems from a study of T cell responses to AZD1222 COVID-19 vaccine. Study as a whole: The analysis combined second doses at about 4 or about 12 weeks. Study-wide results and caveats: Regions 160-218 and 743-854 held dominance among vaccine-associated CD4 TCRs, which spanned spike. Seropositive status at baseline applied to only 5 to 7 AZD1222 recipients.

As concerns this clone: Its antigen remains unknown.

Sequencing used immunoSEQ multiplex PCR; TCRdb keeps in-frame clones, though not all of them. The table lists over 130,000 clones, 88% of them singletons. The CDR3 extends over 14 amino acids. V lost 6 bases and J 4 bases, leaving 13 bases between the germline ends. The germline gives CDR1 MNHEY, CDR2 SVGAGI. The receptor was derived from an adult in good health. The sample here was peripheral blood, taken on day 0 of AZD1222 vaccination. The chain combines TRBV6-5 with TRBJ1-5; D may be TRBD1 (5 bases). The CDR3 here is CASRVTGGNQPQHF. Written as DNA, the CDR3 is TGTGCCAGCAGGGTCACGGGGGGTAATCAGCCCCAGCATTTT.